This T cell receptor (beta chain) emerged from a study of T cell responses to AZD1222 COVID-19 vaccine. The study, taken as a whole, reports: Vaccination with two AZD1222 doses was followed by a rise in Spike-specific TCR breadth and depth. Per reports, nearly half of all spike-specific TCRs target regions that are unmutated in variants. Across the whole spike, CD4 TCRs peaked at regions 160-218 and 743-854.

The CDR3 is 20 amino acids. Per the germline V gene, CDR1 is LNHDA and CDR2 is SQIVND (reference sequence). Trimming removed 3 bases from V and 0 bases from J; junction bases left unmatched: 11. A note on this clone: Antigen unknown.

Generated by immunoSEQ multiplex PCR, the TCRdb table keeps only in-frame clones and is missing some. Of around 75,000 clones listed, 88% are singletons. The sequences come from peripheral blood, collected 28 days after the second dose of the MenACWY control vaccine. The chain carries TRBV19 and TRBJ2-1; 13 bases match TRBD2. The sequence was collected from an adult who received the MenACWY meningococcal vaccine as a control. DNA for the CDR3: TGTGCCAGTAGTATTACTCCGGGACTAGCGGGGCCTAGCTCCTACAATGAGCAGTTCTTC. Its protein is CASSITPGLAGPSSYNEQFF.